This TCR beta chain was identified in a study of OX40 agonist ivuxolimab in advanced cancers. The wider study: Three patients showed partial responses: one hepatocellular carcinoma and two cutaneous melanoma cases.

Patients were ineligible given autoimmune disease history or systemic immunosuppression. Data came from immunoSEQ multiplex PCR; TCRdb stores just in-frame clones and leaves some out. This table holds about 80,000 clones, approximately 90% found once. The CDR3 covers 13 residues. The germline V gene encodes CDR1 SGHTA and CDR2 FQGNSA. Notes on this clone: Its antigen is not identified.

General study findings and limits: There were also nonresponders showing low normalized T-cell clonal expansion. CD4+ and CD8+ T cells in blood underwent clonal expansion by week 6 at 0.1 to 3.0 mg/kg.

The source was CD4+ or CD8+ T cells sorted from blood, collected in a trial of the OX40 agonist ivuxolimab. V is TRBV7-2 and J is TRBJ2-5; D is ambiguous. Gene TRBJ2-7 matches the end of the DNA better, so the J call may be wrong. This TCR was recovered from an adult with an advanced solid tumor such as melanoma, head and neck, liver or kidney cancer. CDR3 in DNA: TGTGCCAGCAGCTTAGGGCCCCTCTACGAGCAGTACTTC. Amino acids: CASSLGPLYEQYF.